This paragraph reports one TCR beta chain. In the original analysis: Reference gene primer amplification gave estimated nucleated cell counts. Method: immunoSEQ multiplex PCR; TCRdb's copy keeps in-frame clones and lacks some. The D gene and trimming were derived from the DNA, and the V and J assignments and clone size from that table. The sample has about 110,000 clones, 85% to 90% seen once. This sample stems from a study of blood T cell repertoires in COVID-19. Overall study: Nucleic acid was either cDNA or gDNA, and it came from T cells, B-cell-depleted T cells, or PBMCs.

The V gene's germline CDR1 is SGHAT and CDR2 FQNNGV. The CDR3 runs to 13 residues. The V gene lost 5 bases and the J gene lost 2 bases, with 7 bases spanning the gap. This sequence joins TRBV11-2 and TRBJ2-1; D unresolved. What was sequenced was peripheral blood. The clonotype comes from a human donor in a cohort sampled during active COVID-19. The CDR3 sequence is CASSPAAYNEQFF. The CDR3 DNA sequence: TGTGCCAGCAGCCCGGCGGCCTACAATGAGCAGTTCTTC. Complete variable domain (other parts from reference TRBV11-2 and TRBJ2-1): EAGVAQSPRYKIIEKRQSVAFWCNPISGHATLYWYQQILGQGPKLLIQFQNNGVVDDSQLPKDRFSAERLKGVDSTLKIQPAKLEDSAVYLCASSPAAYNEQFFGPGTRLTVL.